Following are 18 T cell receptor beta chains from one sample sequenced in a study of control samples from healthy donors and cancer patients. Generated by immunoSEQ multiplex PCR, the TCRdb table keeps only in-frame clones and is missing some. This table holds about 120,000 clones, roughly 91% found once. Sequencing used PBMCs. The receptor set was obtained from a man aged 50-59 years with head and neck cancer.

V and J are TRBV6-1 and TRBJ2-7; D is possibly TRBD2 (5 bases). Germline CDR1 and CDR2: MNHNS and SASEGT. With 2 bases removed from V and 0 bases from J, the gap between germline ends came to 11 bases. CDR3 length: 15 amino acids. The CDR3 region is CASSEYVGSSYEQYF. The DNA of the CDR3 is TGTGCCAGCAGTGAATATGTGGGGAGCTCCTACGAGCAGTACTTC.

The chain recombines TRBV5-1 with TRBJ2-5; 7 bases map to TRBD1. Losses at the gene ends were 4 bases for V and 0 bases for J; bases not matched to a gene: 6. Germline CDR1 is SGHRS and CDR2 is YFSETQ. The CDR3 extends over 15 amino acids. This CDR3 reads CASSRSDRDQETQYF. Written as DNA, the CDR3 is TGCGCCAGCAGCAGATCTGACAGGGACCAAGAGACCCAGTACTTC.

DNA of the CDR3: TGCGCCAGCAGCTTGTACTCCGGGACTAGCGCTAGCACAGATACGCAGTATTTT. This encodes CASSLYSGTSASTDTQYF. This chain connects TRBV5-1 to TRBJ2-3; 10 nucleotides align to TRBD2. CDR3 length equals 18 residues. The ends lost 1 base at V and 0 bases at J; junction bases unmatched: 8. Germline V gene data show CDR1 as SGHRS and CDR2 as YFSETQ.

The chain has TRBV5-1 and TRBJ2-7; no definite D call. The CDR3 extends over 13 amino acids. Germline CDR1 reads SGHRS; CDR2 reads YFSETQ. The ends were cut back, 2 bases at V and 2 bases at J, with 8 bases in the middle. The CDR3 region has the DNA TGCGCCAGCAGCTTAAGTTCTGCCTACGAGCAGTACTTC. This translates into CASSLSSAYEQYF.

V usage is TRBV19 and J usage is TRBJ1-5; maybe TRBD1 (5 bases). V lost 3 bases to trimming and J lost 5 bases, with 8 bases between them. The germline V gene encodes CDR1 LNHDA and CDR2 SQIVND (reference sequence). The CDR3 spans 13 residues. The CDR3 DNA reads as TGTGCCAGTAGTATCAGGGTTGATCAGCCCCAGCATTTT. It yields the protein CASSIRVDQPQHF.

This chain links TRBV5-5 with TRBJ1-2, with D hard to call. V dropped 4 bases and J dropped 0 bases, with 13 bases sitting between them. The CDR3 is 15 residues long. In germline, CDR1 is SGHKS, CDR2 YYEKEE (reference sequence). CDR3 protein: CASSPISNPNYGYTF. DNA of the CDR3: TGTGCCAGCAGCCCGATTTCGAACCCTAACTATGGCTACACCTTC.

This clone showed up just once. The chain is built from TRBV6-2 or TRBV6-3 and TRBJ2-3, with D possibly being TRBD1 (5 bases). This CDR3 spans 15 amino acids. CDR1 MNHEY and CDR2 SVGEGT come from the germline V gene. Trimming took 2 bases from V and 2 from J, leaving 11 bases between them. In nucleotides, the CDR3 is TGTGCCAGCAGTTACGAGGACACAGTCACAGATACGCAGTATTTT. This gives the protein CASSYEDTVTDTQYF.

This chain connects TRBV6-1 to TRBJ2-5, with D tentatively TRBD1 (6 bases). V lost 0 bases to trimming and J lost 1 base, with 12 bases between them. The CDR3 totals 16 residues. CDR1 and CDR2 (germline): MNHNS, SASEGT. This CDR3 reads CASSEATGSGQETQYF. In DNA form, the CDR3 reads TGTGCCAGCAGTGAAGCTACAGGGTCGGGCCAAGAGACCCAGTACTTC.

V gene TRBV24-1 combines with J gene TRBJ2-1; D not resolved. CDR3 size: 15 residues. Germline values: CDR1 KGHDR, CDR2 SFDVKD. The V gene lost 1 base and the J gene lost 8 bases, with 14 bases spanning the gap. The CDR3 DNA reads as TGTGCCACCAGTGATTTTATTGCCGGGTTCGATGAGCAGTTCTTC. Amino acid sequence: CATSDFIAGFDEQFF.

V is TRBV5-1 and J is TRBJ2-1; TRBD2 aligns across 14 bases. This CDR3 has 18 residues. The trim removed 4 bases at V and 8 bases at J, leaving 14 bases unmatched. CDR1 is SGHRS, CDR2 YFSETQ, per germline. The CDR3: CASSLHTRTSGGIDEQFF. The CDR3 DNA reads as TGCGCCAGCAGCCTGCACACCAGGACTAGCGGGGGGATCGATGAGCAGTTCTTC. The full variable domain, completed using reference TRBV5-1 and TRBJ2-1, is KAGVTQTPRYLIKTRGQQVTLSCSPISGHRSVSWYQQTPGQGLQFLFEYFSETQRNKGNFPGRFSGRQFSNSRSEMNVSTLELGDSALYLCASSLHTRTSGGIDEQFFGPGTRLTVL.

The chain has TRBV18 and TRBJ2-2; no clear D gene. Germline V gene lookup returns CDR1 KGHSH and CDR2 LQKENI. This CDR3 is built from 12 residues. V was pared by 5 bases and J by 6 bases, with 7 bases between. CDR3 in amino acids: CASSILAGELFF. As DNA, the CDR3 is TGTGCCAGCTCAATTCTCGCCGGGGAGCTGTTTTTT.

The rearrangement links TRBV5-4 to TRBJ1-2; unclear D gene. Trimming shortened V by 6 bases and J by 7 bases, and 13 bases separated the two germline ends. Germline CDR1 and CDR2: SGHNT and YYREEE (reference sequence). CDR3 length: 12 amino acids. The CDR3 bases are TGTGCCAGCACACGTTCGAATCTTGGCTACACCTTC. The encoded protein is CASTRSNLGYTF.

The CDR3 protein is CASSVTARAGGPNEQFF. The CDR3 coding sequence is TGTGCCAGCAGCGTAACCGCGAGGGCGGGGGGGCCGAATGAGCAGTTCTTC. This chain joins TRBV9 and TRBJ2-1; 9 bases fit TRBD2. The germline V gene encodes CDR1 SGDLS and CDR2 YYNGEE. The CDR3 is made up of 17 amino acids. V trimming: 1 base; J trimming: 7 bases; junction bases outside the gene matches: 12.

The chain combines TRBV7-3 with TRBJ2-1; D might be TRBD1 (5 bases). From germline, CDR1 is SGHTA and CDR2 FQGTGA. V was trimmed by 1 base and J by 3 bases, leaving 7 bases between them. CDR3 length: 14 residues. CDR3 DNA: TGTGCCAGCAGCTTAAACACAGGCTACAATGAGCAGTTCTTC. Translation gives CASSLNTGYNEQFF.

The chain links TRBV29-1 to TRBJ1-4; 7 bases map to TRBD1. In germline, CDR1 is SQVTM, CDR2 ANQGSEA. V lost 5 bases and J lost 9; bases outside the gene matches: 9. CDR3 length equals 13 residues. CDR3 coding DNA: TGCAGCGTTACGGGCAGGGGGGGGCAAAAACTGTTTTTT. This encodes CSVTGRGGQKLFF.

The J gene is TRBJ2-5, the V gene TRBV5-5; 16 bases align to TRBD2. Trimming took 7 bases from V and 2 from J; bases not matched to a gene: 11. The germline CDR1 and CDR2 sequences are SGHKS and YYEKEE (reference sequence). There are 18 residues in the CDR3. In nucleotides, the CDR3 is TGTGCCAGCGTACCGGGACTAGCGGGGGGGCCAAAGCAAGAGACCCAGTACTTC. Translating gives CASVPGLAGGPKQETQYF.

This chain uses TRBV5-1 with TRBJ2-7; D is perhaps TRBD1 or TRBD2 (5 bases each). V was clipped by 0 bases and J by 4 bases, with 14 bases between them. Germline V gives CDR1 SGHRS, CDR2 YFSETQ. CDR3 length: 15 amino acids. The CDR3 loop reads CASSLDLGRTYEQYF. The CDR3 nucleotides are TGCGCCAGCAGCTTGGACTTGGGACGGACGTACGAGCAGTACTTC.

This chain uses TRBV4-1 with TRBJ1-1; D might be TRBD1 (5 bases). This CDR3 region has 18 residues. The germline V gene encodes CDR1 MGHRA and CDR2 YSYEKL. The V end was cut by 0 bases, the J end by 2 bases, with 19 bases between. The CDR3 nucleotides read TGCGCCAGCAGCCAAGATCCCGGGACCGTACTTATTAACACTGAAGCTTTCTTT. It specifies CASSQDPGTVLINTEAFF.